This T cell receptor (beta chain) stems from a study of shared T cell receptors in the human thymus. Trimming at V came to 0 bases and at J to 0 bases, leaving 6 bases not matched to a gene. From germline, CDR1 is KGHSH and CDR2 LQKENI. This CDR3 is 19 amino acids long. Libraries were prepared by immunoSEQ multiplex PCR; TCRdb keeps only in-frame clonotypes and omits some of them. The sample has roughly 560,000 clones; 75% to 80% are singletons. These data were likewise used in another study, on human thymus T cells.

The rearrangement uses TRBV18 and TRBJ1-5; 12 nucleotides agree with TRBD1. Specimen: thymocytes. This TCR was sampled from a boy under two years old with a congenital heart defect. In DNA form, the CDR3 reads TGTGCCAGCTCACCACCGGGGACAGGGGGCAAGTATAGCAATCAGCCCCAGCATTTT. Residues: CASSPPGTGGKYSNQPQHF. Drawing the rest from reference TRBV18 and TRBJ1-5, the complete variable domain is NAGVMQNPRHLVRRRGQEARLRCSPMKGHSHVYWYRQLPEEGLKFMVYLQKENIIDESGMPKERFSAEFPKEGPSILRIQQVVRGDSAAYFCASSPPGTGGKYSNQPQHFGDGTRLSIL.